The rows below give T cell receptor beta chains drawn from one sample of a study of T-cell reconstitution after alpha-beta-depleted transplantation in children. One entry per CDR3 protein results from TCRdb running MiXCR on the PCR reads. The sample yields 230,000 or so distinct CDR3 sequences, over 9.5% seen once. The sequenced sample was PBMCs from the stem cell graft donor, obtained from the stem cell graft. Receptors were obtained from a human donor who donated a stem cell graft to a child with SCID. Both conserved end residues are part of each CDR3. The order of the fields is D gene, V gene, J gene, clone size, CDR3 protein, CDR3 DNA. The D gene is left open where the match is weak. Some rows mark clone size as missing; the rest say once, few, many or name a class of expanded clone.

TRBD2	TRBV20-1	TRBJ2-1	few	CSASLGGGLNEQFF	TGCAGTGCTAGTCTCGGGGGGGGGCTGAATGAGCAGTTCTTC
NA	TRBV5-1	TRBJ2-5	many	CASSQQGVQETQYF	TGCGCCAGCAGCCAGCAGGGTGTCCAAGAGACCCAGTACTTC
TRBD1	TRBV9	TRBJ1-2	many	CASSSHRGRDGYTF	TGTGCCAGCAGCTCCCACAGGGGCAGGGATGGCTACACCTTC
NA	TRBV7-2	TRBJ1-2	many	CASSLGGAVGYTF	TGTGCCAGCAGCTTAGGAGGGGCGGTTGGCTACACCTTC
NA	TRBV5-1	TRBJ1-3	many	CASSLGPGNTIYF	TGCGCCAGCAGCCTGGGCCCAGGGAACACCATATATTTT
NA	TRBV7-2	TRBJ1-6	many	CASSLGGLPLHF	TGTGCCAGCAGCTTGGGGGGATTACCCCTCCACTTT
NA	TRBV3-1	TRBJ2-6	few	CASRAGTSIYVLTF	TGTGCCAGCAGGGCCGGGACAAGCATTTACGTCCTGACTTTC
NA	TRBV12-3/TRBV12-4	TRBJ2-3	many	CASTTGGSTDTQYF	TGTGCCAGCACGACGGGGGGCTCCACAGATACGCAGTATTTT
NA	TRBV7-9	TRBJ2-3	many	CASSPKGQGTDTQYF	TGTGCCAGCAGCCCCAAGGGGCAGGGAACAGATACGCAGTATTTT
NA	TRBV5-1	TRBJ2-3	many	CASSPGLVMLDTQYF	TGCGCCAGCAGCCCAGGGTTGGTAATGCTGGATACGCAGTATTTT
NA	TRBV12-3/TRBV12-4	TRBJ1-4	many	CASSLGDEKLFF	TGTGCCAGCAGTTTGGGGGATGAAAAACTGTTTTTT
NA	TRBV6-2/TRBV6-3	TRBJ2-7	many	CASSYSSSGTDPYEQYF	TGTGCCAGCAGTTATTCGAGCTCCGGGACGGATCCTTACGAGCAGTACTTC
TRBD2	TRBV10-3	TRBJ2-5	NA	CAISSGGAGETQYF	TGTGCCATCAGTAGCGGGGGGGCCGGGGAGACCCAGTACTTC
TRBD1	TRBV12-3/TRBV12-4	TRBJ1-1	many	CASSPQGEKRAFF	TGTGCCAGCAGTCCACAGGGGGAAAAGAGAGCTTTCTTT
TRBD2	TRBV5-6	TRBJ2-3	many	CASSELAVPPPATQYF	TGTGCCAGCAGCGAACTAGCGGTCCCACCCCCAGCTACGCAGTATTTT